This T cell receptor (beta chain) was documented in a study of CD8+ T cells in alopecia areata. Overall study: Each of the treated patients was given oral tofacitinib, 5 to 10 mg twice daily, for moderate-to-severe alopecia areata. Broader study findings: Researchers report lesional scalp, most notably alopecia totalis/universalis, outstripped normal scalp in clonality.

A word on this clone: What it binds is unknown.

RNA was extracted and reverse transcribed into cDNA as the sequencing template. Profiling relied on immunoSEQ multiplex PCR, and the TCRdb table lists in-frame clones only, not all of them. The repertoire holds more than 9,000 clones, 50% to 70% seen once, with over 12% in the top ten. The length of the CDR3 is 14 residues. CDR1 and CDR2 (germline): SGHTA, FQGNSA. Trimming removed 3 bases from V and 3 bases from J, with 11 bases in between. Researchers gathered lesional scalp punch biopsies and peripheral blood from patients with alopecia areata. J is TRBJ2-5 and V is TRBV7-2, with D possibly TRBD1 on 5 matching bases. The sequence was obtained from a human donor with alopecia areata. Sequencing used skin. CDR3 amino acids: CASSFHRREETQYF. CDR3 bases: TGTGCCAGCAGCTTCCACAGGAGAGAAGAGACCCAGTACTTC.